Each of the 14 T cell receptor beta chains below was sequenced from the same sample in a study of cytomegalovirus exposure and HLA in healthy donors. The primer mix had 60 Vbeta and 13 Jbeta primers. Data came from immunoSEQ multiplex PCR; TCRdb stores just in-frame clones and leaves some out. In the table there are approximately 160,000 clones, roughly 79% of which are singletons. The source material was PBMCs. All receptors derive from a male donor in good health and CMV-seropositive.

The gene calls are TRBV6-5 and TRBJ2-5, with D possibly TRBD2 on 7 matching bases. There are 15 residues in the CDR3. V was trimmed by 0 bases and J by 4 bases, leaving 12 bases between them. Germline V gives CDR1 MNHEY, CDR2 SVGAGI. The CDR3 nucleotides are TGTGCCAGCAGTTACTCGGGGGGCGGGGGAGAGACCCAGTACTTC. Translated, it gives CASSYSGGGGETQYF.

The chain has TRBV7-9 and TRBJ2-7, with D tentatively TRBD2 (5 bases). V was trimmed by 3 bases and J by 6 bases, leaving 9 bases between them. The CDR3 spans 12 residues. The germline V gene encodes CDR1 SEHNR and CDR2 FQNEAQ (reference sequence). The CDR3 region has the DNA TGTGCCAGCAGCTTCTCGAGGGCCGAGCAGTACTTC. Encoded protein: CASSFSRAEQYF.

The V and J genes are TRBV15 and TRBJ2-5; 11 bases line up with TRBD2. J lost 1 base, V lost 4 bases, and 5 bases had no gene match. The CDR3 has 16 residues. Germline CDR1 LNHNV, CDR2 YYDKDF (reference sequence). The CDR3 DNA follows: TGTGCCACCAGCAAAATAGCGGGGGGGTCCCAAGAGACCCAGTACTTC. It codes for CATSKIAGGSQETQYF.

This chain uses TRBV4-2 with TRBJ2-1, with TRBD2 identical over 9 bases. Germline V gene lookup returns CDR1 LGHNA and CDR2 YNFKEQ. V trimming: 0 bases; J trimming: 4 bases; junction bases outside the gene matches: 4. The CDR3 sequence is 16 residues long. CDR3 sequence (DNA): TGTGCCAGCAGCCAAGAAAGGCTAGCGGGGTACAATGAGCAGTTCTTC. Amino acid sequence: CASSQERLAGYNEQFF.

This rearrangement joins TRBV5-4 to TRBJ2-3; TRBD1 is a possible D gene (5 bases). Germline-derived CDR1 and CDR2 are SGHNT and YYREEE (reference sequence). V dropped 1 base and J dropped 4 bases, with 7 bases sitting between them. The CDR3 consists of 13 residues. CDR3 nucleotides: TGTGCCAGCAGCTTGAAGGGGCCAGATACGCAGTATTTT. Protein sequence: CASSLKGPDTQYF.

CDR3 amino acids: CASKTSGDSYEQYF. CDR3 DNA: TGTGCCAGCAAGACTAGCGGGGACTCCTACGAGCAGTACTTC. This chain connects TRBV7-2 to TRBJ2-7; 11 bases are shared with TRBD2. Germline V gene sequence: CDR1 SGHTA, CDR2 FQGNSA. This CDR3 has 14 amino acids. J lost 0 bases, V lost 7 bases, and 2 bases had no gene match.

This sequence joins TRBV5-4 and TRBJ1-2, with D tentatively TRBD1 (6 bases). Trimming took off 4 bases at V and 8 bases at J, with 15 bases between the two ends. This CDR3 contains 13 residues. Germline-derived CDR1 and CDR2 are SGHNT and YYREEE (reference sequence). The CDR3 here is CASSLQGARGYTF. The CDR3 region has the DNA TGTGCCAGCAGCCTACAGGGAGCTAGGGGCTACACCTTC.

The CDR3 sequence: CASSEDLIPGTEAFF. The CDR3 DNA sequence: TGTGCCAGCAGTGAAGATCTGATCCCGGGCACTGAAGCTTTCTTT. The V call is TRBV6-1, the J call TRBJ1-1; no reliable D call. The CDR3 runs 15 residues. The germline gives CDR1 MNHNS, CDR2 SASEGT. V gave up 1 base and J gave up 4 bases, with 13 bases separating them.

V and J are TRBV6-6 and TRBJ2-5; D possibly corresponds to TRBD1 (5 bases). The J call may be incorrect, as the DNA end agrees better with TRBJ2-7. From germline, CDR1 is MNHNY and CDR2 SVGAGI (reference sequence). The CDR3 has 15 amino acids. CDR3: CASRSQGFNSYEQYF. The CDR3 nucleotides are TGTGCCAGCAGGTCCCAGGGCTTTAACTCCTACGAGCAGTACTTC.

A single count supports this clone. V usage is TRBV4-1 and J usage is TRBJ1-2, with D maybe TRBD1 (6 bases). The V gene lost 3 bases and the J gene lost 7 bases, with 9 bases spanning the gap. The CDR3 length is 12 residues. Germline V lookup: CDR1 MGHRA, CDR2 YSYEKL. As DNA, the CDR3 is TGCGCCAGCAGCCAGAAACAGGGTGGCTACACCTTC. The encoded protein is CASSQKQGGYTF.

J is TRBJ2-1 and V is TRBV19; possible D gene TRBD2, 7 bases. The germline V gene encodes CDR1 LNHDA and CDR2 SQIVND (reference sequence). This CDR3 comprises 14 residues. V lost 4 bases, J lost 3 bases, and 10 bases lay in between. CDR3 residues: CASSKGGIYNEQFF. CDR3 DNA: TGTGCCAGTAGTAAGGGGGGGATCTACAATGAGCAGTTCTTC.

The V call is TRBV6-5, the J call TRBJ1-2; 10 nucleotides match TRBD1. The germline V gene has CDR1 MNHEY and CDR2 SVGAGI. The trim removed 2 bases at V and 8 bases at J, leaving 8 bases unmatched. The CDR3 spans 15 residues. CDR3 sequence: CASSYRGTGAGGYTF. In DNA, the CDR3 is TGTGCCAGCAGTTACCGCGGGACAGGGGCGGGAGGCTACACCTTC.

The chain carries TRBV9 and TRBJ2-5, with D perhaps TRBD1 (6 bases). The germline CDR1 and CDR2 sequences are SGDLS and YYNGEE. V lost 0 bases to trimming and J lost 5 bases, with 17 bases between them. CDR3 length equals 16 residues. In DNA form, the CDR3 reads TGTGCCAGCAGCGTAGGGATAAGCAACCAGGGGGAGACCCAGTACTTC. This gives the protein CASSVGISNQGETQYF.

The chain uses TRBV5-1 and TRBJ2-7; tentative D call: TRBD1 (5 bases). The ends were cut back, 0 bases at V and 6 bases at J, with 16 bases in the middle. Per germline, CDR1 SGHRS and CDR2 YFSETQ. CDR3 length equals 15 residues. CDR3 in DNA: TGCGCCAGCAGCTTGGGTGTGGCAGGGTTTACCGAGCAGTACTTC. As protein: CASSLGVAGFTEQYF.